Below, 26 T cell receptor beta chains from the same sample are listed, as sequenced in a study of blood T cells in healthy people across ages. A J-beta primer mix and a sample-barcoded 5' primer were used in a second PCR of roughly 6 to 12 cycles. In TCRdb, the 5' RACE reads were re-called with MiXCR into one record per CDR3 protein. The sample has 1.5 million to 2 million distinct CDR3 sequences, 30% to 40% seen once. What was sequenced was blood. These receptors were taken from a young woman in good health.

This chain links TRBV19 with TRBJ1-2; no reliable D call. The CDR3 runs 14 residues. The ends were cut back, 7 bases at V and 2 bases at J, with 14 bases in the middle. Germline values: CDR1 LNHDA, CDR2 SQIVND (reference sequence). CDR3 coding DNA: TGTGCCAGTACCACGTCACCTACGAACTATGGCTACACCTTC. Encoded protein: CASTTSPTNYGYTF.

This clonotype has only a few counts. V is TRBV20-1 and J is TRBJ1-5; TRBD1 agrees at 7 bases. V gave up 3 bases and J gave up 0 bases; unmatched junction bases: 8. Germline CDR1 is DFQATT and CDR2 is SNEGSKA (reference sequence). This CDR3 is built from 16 residues. The CDR3 DNA is TGCAGTGCTAGCCCAGGGGGATACAATAGCAATCAGCCCCAGCATTTT. Its translation is CSASPGGYNSNQPQHF.

This clonotype was counted only a few times. The chain couples TRBV20-1 to TRBJ1-6, with no clear D. CDR1 is DFQATT and CDR2 is SNEGSKA in the germline V gene (reference sequence). This CDR3 comprises 11 residues. Deletions cut 0 bases from V and 10 bases from J, with 4 bases between. CDR3 sequence reads: CSAREDSPLHF. The CDR3 coding sequence is TGCAGTGCTAGAGAAGACTCACCCCTCCACTTT.

V is TRBV7-9 and J is TRBJ2-7, with 8 nucleotides matching TRBD1. This CDR3 contains 16 residues. Germline-derived CDR1 and CDR2 are SEHNR and FQNEAQ (reference sequence). V shed 4 bases and J 5 bases; nucleotides not matched to a gene: 13. The chain's CDR3 is CASSSLVGQGADEQYF. The CDR3 DNA sequence: TGTGCCAGCAGCTCATTAGTTGGGCAGGGGGCGGACGAGCAGTACTTC.

V is TRBV28 and J is TRBJ2-1, with a tentative D call TRBD2 (6 bases). The germline V gene has CDR1 MDHEN and CDR2 SYDVKM. CDR3 length: 15 residues. The V end lost 2 bases, the J end lost 5 bases, and 13 bases lay between the germline ends. CDR3 amino acids: CASSLNGRADNEQFF. For the CDR3, the DNA is TGTGCCAGCAGTTTAAACGGGAGAGCGGACAATGAGCAGTTCTTC.

The chain combines TRBV20-1 with TRBJ1-1, with D possibly matching TRBD1 (6 bases). Trimming removed 4 bases at V and 1 base at J, with 25 bases between. In germline, CDR1 is DFQATT, CDR2 SNEGSKA (reference sequence). The CDR3 totals 18 residues. In DNA form, the CDR3 reads TGCAGTGCTACTATAAGGCGGGGGGCGCTTCGTGCGAACACTGAAGCTTTCTTT. Its protein product is CSATIRRGALRANTEAFF.

This clonotype has a count of ten or more. This CDR3 is CASSQEASQGWYF. The CDR3 bases are TGTGCCAGCAGCCAAGAAGCATCCCAGGGGTGGTACTTC. The chain recombines TRBV3-1 with TRBJ2-7; D is perhaps TRBD1 (6 bases). Looked up from germline, CDR1 is LGHDT and CDR2 is YNNKEL (reference sequence). The V gene lost 0 bases and the J gene lost 12 bases, with 15 bases spanning the gap. This CDR3 contains 13 residues.

This clonotype was detected a few times. The CDR3 nucleotides are TGTGCCAGCAGTGAACCGGGGGTCGAGTTCCTTAACACTGAAGCTTTCTTT. It is translated as CASSEPGVEFLNTEAFF. The V call is TRBV6-1, the J call TRBJ1-1; D might be TRBD1 (5 bases). Germline V gene data show CDR1 as MNHNS and CDR2 as SASEGT. This CDR3 is 17 amino acids long. V lost 2 bases to trimming and J lost 2 bases, with 18 bases between them.

The chain couples TRBV2 to TRBJ2-7; 7 bases map to TRBD1. The J call may be in error: the DNA end matches TRBJ2-5 better. Germline CDR1 SNHLY, CDR2 FYNNEI. This CDR3 is built from 13 residues. Here the CDR3 DNA reads TGTGCCAGCAGCGAAAACCGACAGGGGACCCAGTACTTC. This codes for CASSENRQGTQYF.

This clonotype occurred a few times. This sequence joins TRBV4-1 and TRBJ2-7; D might be TRBD2 (7 bases). Germline CDR1 and CDR2: MGHRA and YSYEKL. V was pared by 4 bases and J by 4 bases, with 20 bases between. The CDR3 is 16 residues long. The CDR3, as DNA: TGCGCCAGCAGCCGGGACTCGAGGGGGAGGGATTACGAGCAGTACTTC. Its translation is CASSRDSRGRDYEQYF.

Only a few counts were recorded for this clonotype. One end of the junction does not line up with germline, which may come from a read error. The V gene is TRBV20-1, the J gene TRBJ2-4, with a tentative D call TRBD1 (5 bases). The CDR3 loop spans 14 amino acids. Germline V gene sequence: CDR1 DFQATT, CDR2 SNEGSKA (reference sequence). CDR3 sequence (DNA): TGTAGTGCTATTACCAGGGCAGACAAAAACATTCGGTACTTC. Protein product: CSAITRADKNIRYF.

This clonotype occurred many times. The V and J genes are TRBV5-1 and TRBJ2-5, with 8 bases fitting TRBD1. This CDR3 has 15 residues. Per the germline V gene, CDR1 is SGHRS and CDR2 is YFSETQ. The ends lost 4 bases at V and 4 bases at J; junction bases unmatched: 9. The CDR3 here is CASSHGQGQGETQYF. The CDR3 DNA follows: TGCGCCAGCAGCCATGGACAGGGCCAAGGAGAGACCCAGTACTTC. The full variable domain, rest sourced from reference TRBV5-1 and TRBJ2-5, is KAGVTQTPRYLIKTRGQQVTLSCSPISGHRSVSWYQQTPGQGLQFLFEYFSETQRNKGNFPGRFSGRQFSNSRSEMNVSTLELGDSALYLCASSHGQGQGETQYFGPGTRLLVL.

This clonotype was recorded a few times. Mismatch with germline at one junction end may stem from a read error. The rearrangement joins TRBV2 to TRBJ2-7; the D gene is possibly TRBD1 (5 bases). Germline CDR1 is SNHLY and CDR2 is FYNNEI. This CDR3 comprises 14 residues. CDR3 in amino acids: CAGSDPTAPNEQYF. The DNA of the CDR3 is TGTGCCGGCAGTGACCCGACAGCCCCCAACGAGCAGTACTTC.

The chain links TRBV2 to TRBJ2-5; D not resolved. Gene TRBJ2-7 matches the end of the DNA better, so the J call may be wrong. This CDR3 region has 13 residues. From germline, CDR1 is SNHLY and CDR2 FYNNEI. CDR3: CASSVYWDLEQYF. As DNA, the CDR3 is TGTGCCAGCAGTGTGTATTGGGATCTCGAGCAGTACTTC.

This clonotype came up a few times. The V call is TRBV20-1, the J call TRBJ1-2; 8 bases fit TRBD1. Germline CDR1 DFQATT, CDR2 SNEGSKA (reference sequence). There are 14 residues in the CDR3. V shed 5 bases, J shed 3 bases, and the junction held 8 bases outside the gene matches. The CDR3 DNA sequence: TGCAGTGCTTCTAAGGCAGGGGGCGACTATGGCTACACCTTC. Protein: CSASKAGGDYGYTF.

This chain joins TRBV27 and TRBJ2-5; D gene unclear. V lost 3 bases to trimming and J lost 5 bases, with 7 bases between them. Germline V gene sequence: CDR1 MNHEY, CDR2 SMNVEV (reference sequence). CDR3 length equals 12 residues. CDR3 protein: CASSFVGETQYF. CDR3 nucleotides: TGTGCCAGCAGTTTTGTCGGGGAGACCCAGTACTTC.

A word on this clonotype: The germline gene is not matched at one end of the junction; a read error may be the cause. This chain uses TRBV6-5 with TRBJ1-1; D may be TRBD1 (5 bases). Per germline, CDR1 MNHEY and CDR2 SVGAGI. The CDR3 contains 14 residues. This chain's CDR3 is CASSYDSANTGAFF. The DNA for the CDR3 is TGTGCCAGCAGTTACGACAGCGCCAACACTGGAGCTTTCTTT.

The sample holds a few counts of this clonotype. The chain carries TRBV20-1 and TRBJ1-1, with a tentative D call TRBD1 (5 bases). V dropped 5 bases and J dropped 3 bases, with 16 bases sitting between them. This CDR3 has 14 amino acids. CDR1 and CDR2 (germline): DFQATT, SNEGSKA (reference sequence). CDR3 DNA: TGCAGTGCTCCTTCGGGACTCTCGGACACTGAAGCTTTCTTT. This sequence encodes CSAPSGLSDTEAFF.

This clonotype was observed at least ten times. The chain couples TRBV6-2 or TRBV6-3 to TRBJ2-1; 8 bases align to TRBD2. The V gene's germline CDR1 is MNHEY and CDR2 SVGEGT. The CDR3 is 16 residues long. J lost 0 bases, V lost 7 bases, and 8 bases had no gene match. The CDR3 here is CASTLAGSFSYNEQFF. As DNA, the CDR3 is TGTGCCAGCACCCTAGCGGGCTCGTTCTCCTACAATGAGCAGTTCTTC.

The V gene is TRBV7-3, the J gene TRBJ2-3; 9 bases are a match to TRBD2. CDR3 length: 16 amino acids. J gave up 8 bases and V 5 bases, and 14 bases lay outside the gene matches. Germline CDR1 SGHTA, CDR2 FQGTGA. The CDR3 region is CASSLGPAGGFGTQYF. The CDR3 bases are TGTGCCAGCAGCCTCGGACCAGCGGGAGGTTTTGGTACGCAGTATTTT.

V usage is TRBV10-3 and J usage is TRBJ2-3; D might be TRBD1 or TRBD2, each matching 5 bases. This CDR3 is 12 amino acids long. The V end lost 4 bases, the J end lost 6 bases, and 8 bases lay between the germline ends. Germline assignment: CDR1 ENHRY and CDR2 SYGVKD. CDR3 coding DNA: TGTGCCATCAGTGGGGGGATGGATACGCAGTATTTT. Translation gives CAISGGMDTQYF.

The chain links TRBV20-1 to TRBJ1-1, with a tentative D call TRBD1 (6 bases). Germline assignment: CDR1 DFQATT and CDR2 SNEGSKA (reference sequence). V shed 6 bases and J shed 0 bases, with 14 bases lying between them. This CDR3 spans 14 amino acids. This chain's CDR3 is CSAGRRDMNTEAFF. DNA for the CDR3: TGCAGTGCAGGGCGTCGGGACATGAACACTGAAGCTTTCTTT.

V gene TRBV28 combines with J gene TRBJ2-1; 8 positions agree with TRBD2. V lost 6 bases and J lost 1; bases outside the gene matches: 5. The CDR3 has 15 residues. The germline CDR1 and CDR2 sequences are MDHEN and SYDVKM. CDR3 loop: CASRVIAGSYNEQFF. CDR3 nucleotides: TGTGCCAGCAGAGTAATAGCGGGATCCTACAATGAGCAGTTCTTC. The variable domain in full, completed from reference TRBV28 and TRBJ2-1, reads DVKVTQSSRYLVKRTGEKVFLECVQDMDHENMFWYRQDPGLGLRLIYFSYDVKMKEKGDIPEGYSVSREKKERFSLILESASTNQTSMYLCASRVIAGSYNEQFFGPGTRLTVL.

The chain uses TRBV7-9 and TRBJ1-2, with D unclear. V dropped 8 bases and J dropped 7 bases, with 17 bases sitting between them. Per the germline V gene, CDR1 is SEHNR and CDR2 is FQNEAQ (reference sequence). This CDR3 region has 13 residues. The CDR3 here is CASVAAGVGGYTF. The CDR3 DNA is TGTGCCAGCGTCGCGGCCGGGGTGGGTGGCTACACCTTC.

V usage is TRBV12-3 or TRBV12-4 and J usage is TRBJ2-1; 9 nucleotides line up with TRBD1. CDR3 length equals 15 residues. With V trimmed by 6 bases and J by 6 bases, 9 bases remained unmatched. The CDR3 here is CASRYYTGGGNEQFF. The CDR3 nucleotides read TGTGCCAGCAGGTATTATACAGGGGGCGGCAATGAGCAGTTCTTC.

The chain employs TRBV27 and TRBJ2-1, with TRBD2 matching over 8 bases. The J call may be in error: the DNA end matches TRBJ2-7 better. Germline V lookup: CDR1 MNHEY, CDR2 SMNVEV (reference sequence). The CDR3 extends over 15 amino acids. The DNA of the CDR3 is TGTGCCAGCAGTCTCGGGGGGGCGGGGTACAATGAGCAGTACTTC. Its protein is CASSLGGAGYNEQYF.